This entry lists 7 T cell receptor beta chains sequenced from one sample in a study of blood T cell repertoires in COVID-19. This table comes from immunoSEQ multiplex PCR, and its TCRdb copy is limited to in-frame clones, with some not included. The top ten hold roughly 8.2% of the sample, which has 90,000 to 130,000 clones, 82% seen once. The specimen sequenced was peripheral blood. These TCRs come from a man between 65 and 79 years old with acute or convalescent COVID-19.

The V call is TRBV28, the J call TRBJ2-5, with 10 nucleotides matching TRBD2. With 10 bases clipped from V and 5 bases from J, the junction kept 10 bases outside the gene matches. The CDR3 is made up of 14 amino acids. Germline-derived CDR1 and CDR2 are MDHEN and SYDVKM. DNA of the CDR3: TGTGCCATCGCGCCTAGCGGGAGATATGAGACCCAGTACTTC. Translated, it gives CAIAPSGRYETQYF. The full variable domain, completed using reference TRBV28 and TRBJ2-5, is DVKVTQSSRYLVKRTGEKVFLECVQDMDHENMFWYRQDPGLGLRLIYFSYDVKMKEKGDIPEGYSVSREKKERFSLILESASTNQTSMYLCAIAPSGRYETQYFGPGTRLLVL.

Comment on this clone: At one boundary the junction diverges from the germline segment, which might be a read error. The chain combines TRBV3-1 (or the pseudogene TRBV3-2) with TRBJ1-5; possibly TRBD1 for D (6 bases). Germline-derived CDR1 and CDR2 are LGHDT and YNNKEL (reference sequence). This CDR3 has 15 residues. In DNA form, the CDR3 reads TGTGCCAGCAGCCAAGATTCGGGGACAAATCGGCCCCAGCATTTT. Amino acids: CASSQDSGTNRPQHF.

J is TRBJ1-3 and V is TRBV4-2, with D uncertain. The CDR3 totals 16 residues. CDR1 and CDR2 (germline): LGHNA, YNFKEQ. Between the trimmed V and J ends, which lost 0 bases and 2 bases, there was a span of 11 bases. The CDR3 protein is CASSQEWARTGNTIYF. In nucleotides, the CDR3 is TGTGCCAGCAGCCAAGAGTGGGCCAGAACTGGAAACACCATATATTTT.

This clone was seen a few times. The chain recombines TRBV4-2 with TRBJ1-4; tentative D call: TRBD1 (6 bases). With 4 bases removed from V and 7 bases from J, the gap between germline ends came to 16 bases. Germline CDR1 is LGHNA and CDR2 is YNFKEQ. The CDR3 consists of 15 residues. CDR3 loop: CASSLDGSRGEKLFF. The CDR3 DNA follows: TGTGCCAGCAGCCTGGACGGGTCCAGGGGTGAAAAACTGTTTTTT.

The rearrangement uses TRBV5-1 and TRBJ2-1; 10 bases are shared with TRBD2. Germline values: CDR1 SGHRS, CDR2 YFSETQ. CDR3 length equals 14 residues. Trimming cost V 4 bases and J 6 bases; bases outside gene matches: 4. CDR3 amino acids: CASSQTSGTNEQFF. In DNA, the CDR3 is TGCGCCAGCAGCCAAACTAGCGGGACCAATGAGCAGTTCTTC.

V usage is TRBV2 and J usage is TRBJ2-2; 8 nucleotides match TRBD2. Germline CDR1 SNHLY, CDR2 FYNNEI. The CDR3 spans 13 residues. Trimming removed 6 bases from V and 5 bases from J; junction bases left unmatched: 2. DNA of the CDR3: TGTGCCAGCAGGAGCGGGGGAACCGGGGAGCTGTTTTTT. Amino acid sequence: CASRSGGTGELFF.

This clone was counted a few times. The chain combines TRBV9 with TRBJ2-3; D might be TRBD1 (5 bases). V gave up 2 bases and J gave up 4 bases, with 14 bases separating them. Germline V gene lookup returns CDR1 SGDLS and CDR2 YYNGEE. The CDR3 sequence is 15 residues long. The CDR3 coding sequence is TGTGCCAGCAGCGTGGGAAACCCAGGGCCAGATACGCAGTATTTT. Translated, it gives CASSVGNPGPDTQYF.